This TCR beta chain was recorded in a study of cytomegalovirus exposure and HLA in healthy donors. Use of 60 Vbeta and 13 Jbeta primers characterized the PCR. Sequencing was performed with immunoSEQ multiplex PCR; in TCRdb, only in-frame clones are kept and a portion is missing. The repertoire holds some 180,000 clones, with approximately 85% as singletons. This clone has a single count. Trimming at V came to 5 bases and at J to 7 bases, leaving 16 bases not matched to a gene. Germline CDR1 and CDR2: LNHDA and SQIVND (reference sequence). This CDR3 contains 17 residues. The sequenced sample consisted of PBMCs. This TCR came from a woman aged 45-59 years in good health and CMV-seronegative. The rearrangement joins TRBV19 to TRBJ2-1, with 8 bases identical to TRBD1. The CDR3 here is CASSPRQGPGQTNEQFF. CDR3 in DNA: TGTGCCAGTAGTCCGCGACAGGGGCCGGGTCAAACAAATGAGCAGTTCTTC.